The present T cell receptor beta chain was sequenced within a study of T cell responses to AZD1222 COVID-19 vaccine. Whole-study findings and limits: Seropositive status at baseline applied to only 6 or 7 AZD1222 recipients. CD4 TCRs linked to vaccination spanned spike, dominating at 160-218 and 743-854.

Using immunoSEQ multiplex PCR, the repertoire was profiled, and TCRdb retains in-frame clones only, with some absent. The table lists 90,000 to 150,000 clones, approximately 90% of them singletons, with more than 7% in the top ten. Second-dose schedules of about 4 or about 12 weeks were combined. Per the germline V gene, CDR1 is SGHVS and CDR2 is FNYEAQ. The CDR3 consists of 17 residues. Trimming stripped 2 bases from V and 9 bases from J, with 22 bases between. This clone was detected a few times. The antigen is unknown. The clonotype originates from an adult who received the AZD1222 COVID-19 vaccine. The chain couples TRBV7-6 to TRBJ2-2; TRBD1 is a possible D gene (5 bases). The sequencing here drew on peripheral blood, taken 28 days after the second AZD1222 dose. Here the CDR3 DNA reads TGTGCCAGCAGCTTATACGTTGCGACAGTGTTGTCCCGGGAGCTGTTTTTT. Translation: CASSLYVATVLSRELFF.